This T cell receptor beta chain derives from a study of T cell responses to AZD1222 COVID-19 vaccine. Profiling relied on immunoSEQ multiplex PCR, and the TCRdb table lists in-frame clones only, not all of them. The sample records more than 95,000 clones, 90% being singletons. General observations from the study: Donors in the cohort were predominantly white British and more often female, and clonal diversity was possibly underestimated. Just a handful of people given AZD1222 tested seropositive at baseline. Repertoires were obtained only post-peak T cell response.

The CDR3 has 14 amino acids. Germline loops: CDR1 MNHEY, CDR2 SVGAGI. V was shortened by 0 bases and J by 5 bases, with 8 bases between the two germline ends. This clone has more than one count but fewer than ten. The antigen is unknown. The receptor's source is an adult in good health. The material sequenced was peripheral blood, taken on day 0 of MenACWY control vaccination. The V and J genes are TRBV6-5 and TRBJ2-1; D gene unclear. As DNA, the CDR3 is TGTGCCAGCAGTTACTCCCCACTGGACAATGAGCAGTTCTTC. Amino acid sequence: CASSYSPLDNEQFF.